The 12 T cell receptor beta chains below were found in one sample sequenced in a study of T cells in narcolepsy. TCRdb's table, derived via immunoSEQ multiplex PCR, lists solely in-frame clones and lacks some. The sample gives some 32,000 clones, around 80% of which show up once; 1.2% is in the top ten. What was sequenced was CD45RA- memory CD4+ T cells from PBMCs. All receptors come from a human donor with narcolepsy.

The CDR3 region is CASSFSGRDEQFF. For the CDR3, the DNA is TGCGCCAGCAGCTTTAGCGGGAGGGACGAGCAGTTCTTC. The V and J genes are TRBV5-1 and TRBJ2-1, with 11 nucleotides matching TRBD2. Germline CDR1 SGHRS, CDR2 YFSETQ. The CDR3 contains 13 residues. V trimming: 2 bases; J trimming: 10 bases; junction bases outside the gene matches: 2.

The V call is TRBV6-1, the J call TRBJ2-7; D unresolved. The CDR3 loop spans 13 amino acids. The germline V gene encodes CDR1 MNHNS and CDR2 SASEGT. V gave up 4 bases and J gave up 4 bases, with 11 bases separating them. The CDR3 region has the DNA TGTGCCAGCAGTGGCGGACGGATTTACGAGCAGTACTTC. Encoded protein: CASSGGRIYEQYF.

This sequence joins TRBV18 and TRBJ2-5; D is undetermined. Germline V gives CDR1 KGHSH, CDR2 LQKENI. V was trimmed by 3 bases and J by 4 bases, leaving 6 bases between them. The CDR3 consists of 12 residues. As DNA, the CDR3 is TGTGCCAGCTCACCTAATATAGAGACCCAGTACTTC. It is translated as CASSPNIETQYF. The entire variable domain, with the rest obtained from reference TRBV18 and TRBJ2-5, is as follows: NAGVMQNPRHLVRRRGQEARLRCSPMKGHSHVYWYRQLPEEGLKFMVYLQKENIIDESGMPKERFSAEFPKEGPSILRIQQVVRGDSAAYFCASSPNIETQYFGPGTRLLVL.

The chain employs TRBV28 and TRBJ1-5; weak D call: TRBD1 (6 bases). Germline CDR1 reads MDHEN; CDR2 reads SYDVKM. This CDR3 has 15 amino acids. V was trimmed by 8 bases and J by 2 bases, leaving 16 bases between them. Written as DNA, the CDR3 is TGTGCCAGCCTTGTAGGGGGTCCGGGCAATCAGCCCCAGCATTTT. Protein sequence: CASLVGGPGNQPQHF.

This chain links TRBV19 with TRBJ2-2; perhaps TRBD1 as D (6 bases). With 11 bases removed from V and 3 bases from J, the gap between germline ends came to 16 bases. Per the germline V gene, CDR1 is LNHDA and CDR2 is SQIVND (reference sequence). CDR3 length: 14 amino acids. For the CDR3, the DNA is TGTGCCTCCGGGCAGGGGTTAGACACCGGGGAGCTGTTTTTT. Amino acid sequence: CASGQGLDTGELFF.

V and J are TRBV6-5 and TRBJ1-5, with no clear D. Looked up from germline, CDR1 is MNHEY and CDR2 is SVGAGI. The CDR3 runs 16 residues. V lost 2 bases to trimming and J lost 7 bases, with 18 bases between them. The CDR3 region is CASSYGQVGIGQPQHF. In DNA form, the CDR3 reads TGTGCCAGCAGTTACGGGCAGGTTGGTATCGGCCAGCCCCAGCATTTT.

V is TRBV9 and J is TRBJ2-3; 8 bases are a match to TRBD1. CDR3 length equals 16 residues. Germline V lookup: CDR1 SGDLS, CDR2 YYNGEE. The V segment lost 3 bases and the J segment 3 bases; nucleotides outside the gene matches: 9. In nucleotides, the CDR3 is TGTGCCAGCAGCGATCGGACAGGGCTGTTAACAGATACGCAGTATTTT. Residues: CASSDRTGLLTDTQYF.

The chain recombines TRBV6-5 with TRBJ2-2; no clear D gene. Trimming took off 5 bases at V and 6 bases at J, with 13 bases between the two ends. This CDR3 has 14 residues. Germline V gene lookup returns CDR1 MNHEY and CDR2 SVGAGI. The CDR3 DNA reads TGTGCCAGCAGTGAAGTTTTAGGACCCGGGGAGCTGTTTTTT. It is translated as CASSEVLGPGELFF.

The J gene is TRBJ2-6, the V gene TRBV5-1; a weak D match, TRBD1 (5 bases). Germline CDR1 and CDR2: SGHRS and YFSETQ. The germline V and J ends were trimmed by 0 bases and 1 base, with 11 bases remaining between them. CDR3 length: 17 residues. The CDR3 here is CASSLVSPGSGANVLTF. CDR3 DNA: TGCGCCAGCAGCTTGGTCTCCCCAGGGTCTGGGGCCAACGTCCTGACTTTC.

This chain connects TRBV15 to TRBJ1-6, with D unclear. The germline V and J ends were trimmed by 0 bases and 8 bases, with 5 bases remaining between them. The CDR3 extends over 13 amino acids. Looked up from germline, CDR1 is LNHNV and CDR2 is YYDKDF (reference sequence). In DNA, the CDR3 is TGTGCCACCAGCAGAGATTGGGATTCACCCCTCCACTTT. Encoded protein: CATSRDWDSPLHF.

This clone has a single count. The chain employs TRBV20-1 and TRBJ1-2; tentatively, D is TRBD1 (6 bases). V shed 3 bases and J shed 8 bases, with 10 bases lying between them. CDR3 size: 11 residues. Germline V CDR1 and CDR2: DFQATT, SNEGSKA (reference sequence). CDR3 DNA sequence: TGCAGTGCTAGTTGGGGGCCAGGCTACACCTTC. Amino acids: CSASWGPGYTF.

The genes are TRBV7-9 and TRBJ2-7, with TRBD1 identical over 8 bases. Unmatched junction bases numbered 7, after V lost 3 bases and J lost 3 bases. The germline V gene encodes CDR1 SEHNR and CDR2 FQNEAQ (reference sequence). The CDR3 spans 15 residues. The chain's CDR3 is CASSFLQGDFYEQYF. The DNA of the CDR3 is TGTGCCAGCAGCTTCTTACAGGGGGATTTCTACGAGCAGTACTTC.